This T cell receptor (beta chain) was identified in a study of long-term antiretroviral therapy in people with HIV. On this clone itself: What it binds is unknown.

Study results and limitations: Pre-ART expanded clones dominated the repertoire at every time point.

Per germline, CDR1 SGHNT and CDR2 YYREEE (reference sequence). V lost 4 bases, J lost 0 bases, and 18 bases lay in between. CDR3 length: 17 amino acids. The immunoSEQ assay was v3.0, run at survey level. The protocol was immunoSEQ multiplex PCR, while the TCRdb copy is restricted to in-frame clones and leaves out a portion. Of 32,000 or so clones detected, over 75% appear once; the ten largest clones hold around 4.4%. The origin of this receptor is a man younger than 30 with HIV. The specimen was unsorted PBMCs, collected 3.3 years after starting antiretroviral therapy. The V and J genes are TRBV5-4 and TRBJ2-3; possible D gene TRBD2, 6 bases. This CDR3 reads CASSRPVGLLSTDTQYF. CDR3 nucleotide sequence: TGTGCCAGCAGCCGCCCAGTGGGACTTCTTAGCACAGATACGCAGTATTTT.